This record looks at one T cell receptor (beta chain) sequence and its context. The sample originates from a study of ipilimumab plus nivolumab after autologous stem cell transplantation. V lost 1 base and J lost 6, with 12 bases in between. The CDR3 consists of 15 residues. CDR1 is SEHNR and CDR2 is FQNEAQ in the germline V gene (reference sequence). Measured with immunoSEQ multiplex PCR; TCRdb has only the in-frame clones, and not every one. The top ten clones hold about 12% of a sample with some 3,100 clones, roughly 84% of them seen once. The chain joins TRBV7-9 to TRBJ1-4; D is possibly TRBD1 (5 bases). Source: PBMCs, taken in a trial of ipilimumab plus nivolumab as post-transplant consolidation. This TCR was recovered from a male donor with multiple myeloma. The DNA of the CDR3 is TGTGCCAGCAGCTTAGGCATGAGGGGAGATGAAAAACTGTTTTTT. Protein product: CASSLGMRGDEKLFF. Supplemented by reference TRBV7-9 and TRBJ1-4, the full variable domain reads DTGVSQNPRHKITKRGQNVTFRCDPISEHNRLYWYRQTLGQGPEFLTYFQNEAQLEKSRLLSDRFSAERPKGSFSTLEIQRTEQGDSAMYLCASSLGMRGDEKLFFGSGTQLSVL.